The 13 T cell receptor beta chains below were found in one sample sequenced in a study of shared clonotypes between healthy human individuals. Produced via immunoSEQ multiplex PCR; TCRdb's table is partial and in-frame only. Of 1,400,000 or so clones in the sample, roughly 98.5% are singletons; the top ten hold roughly 0.36%. Sequencing was performed on naive CD4+ T cells sorted from blood. Documented subset: CD45RA+ positively selected. All receptors derive from a man in his thirties or forties in good health.

The chain is built from TRBV15 and TRBJ1-4; a possible D gene is TRBD1 (5 bases). Germline V gene lookup returns CDR1 LNHNV and CDR2 YYDKDF (reference sequence). CDR3 length: 16 amino acids. The V end lost 4 bases, the J end lost 6 bases, and 18 bases lay between the germline ends. The DNA of the CDR3 is TGTGCCACCAGCATTACAAGGCGATTAGGGGATGAAAAACTGTTTTTT. Its protein product is CATSITRRLGDEKLFF.

The genes are TRBV9 and TRBJ2-1; no reliable D call. Germline CDR1 SGDLS, CDR2 YYNGEE. The CDR3 totals 16 residues. The ends were cut back, 0 bases at V and 0 bases at J, with 10 bases in the middle. The CDR3 DNA reads TGTGCCAGCAGCGTAGTAACCCCGAGCTCCTACAATGAGCAGTTCTTC. This translates into CASSVVTPSSYNEQFF.

The chain joins TRBV19 to TRBJ1-5; possible D gene TRBD1, 6 bases. Trimming pared 4 bases from V and 2 bases from J, leaving 18 bases between. In germline, CDR1 is LNHDA, CDR2 SQIVND (reference sequence). This CDR3 has 17 amino acids. The CDR3 here is CASSRRIQGRGNQPQHF. DNA of the CDR3: TGTGCCAGTAGTAGACGAATACAGGGTAGAGGCAATCAGCCCCAGCATTTT. Using reference TRBV19 and TRBJ1-5 for the parts outside the CDR3, the full variable domain is DGGITQSPKYLFRKEGQNVTLSCEQNLNHDAMYWYRQDPGQGLRLIYYSQIVNDFQKGDIAEGYSVSREKKESFPLTVTSAQKNPTAFYLCASSRRIQGRGNQPQHFGDGTRLSIL.

The V call is TRBV5-5, the J call TRBJ1-1; a possible D gene is TRBD1 (6 bases). Germline V gene sequence: CDR1 SGHKS, CDR2 YYEKEE (reference sequence). CDR3 length: 14 amino acids. V lost 5 bases and J lost 1, with 12 bases in between. The CDR3 sequence: CASRRPGENTEAFF. DNA for the CDR3: TGTGCCAGCAGAAGGCCAGGGGAGAACACTGAAGCTTTCTTT.

This clone is a singleton in its sample. This sequence joins TRBV10-2 and TRBJ2-4; D gene ambiguous. The germline V gene encodes CDR1 WSHSY and CDR2 SAAADI. The CDR3 length is 13 residues. V dropped 8 bases and J dropped 1 base, with 9 bases sitting between them. In DNA form, the CDR3 reads TGCGCCAGCGGGTGGGGTGCCAAAAACATTCAGTACTTC. It yields the protein CASGWGAKNIQYF.

This chain connects TRBV6-5 to TRBJ1-1; D might be TRBD1 (5 bases). The V end was cut by 7 bases, the J end by 1 base, with 7 bases between. The CDR3 is made up of 12 amino acids. The germline V gene encodes CDR1 MNHEY and CDR2 SVGAGI. CDR3 DNA: TGTGCCAGCATTGGACAGAACACTGAAGCTTTCTTT. This gives the protein CASIGQNTEAFF.

This chain uses TRBV5-5 with TRBJ2-3; 8 positions match TRBD1. CDR3 length equals 17 residues. V was clipped by 5 bases and J by 1 base; unmatched bases: 12. In germline, CDR1 is SGHKS, CDR2 YYEKEE (reference sequence). CDR3 region: CASRSFIAGGGTDTQYF. Here the CDR3 DNA reads TGTGCCAGCAGGTCTTTTATAGCAGGGGGCGGCACAGATACGCAGTATTTT.

J is TRBJ2-3 and V is TRBV5-4; TRBD2 might be the D (6 bases). This CDR3 spans 17 amino acids. Germline CDR1 SGHNT, CDR2 YYREEE (reference sequence). V was clipped by 4 bases and J by 2 bases, with 20 bases between them. The CDR3: CASSRPGAGKTTDTQYF. Written as DNA, the CDR3 is TGTGCCAGCAGCCGTCCCGGCGCGGGGAAGACCACAGATACGCAGTATTTT.

The gene calls are TRBV7-6 and TRBJ2-7; TRBD2 agrees at 8 bases. V was pared by 5 bases and J by 4 bases, with 4 bases of the junction left unmatched. There are 13 residues in the CDR3. Germline V lookup: CDR1 SGHVS, CDR2 FNYEAQ. The CDR3 DNA is TGTGCCAGCAGCCCCGGGAGGGGTTACGAGCAGTACTTC. Encoded protein: CASSPGRGYEQYF.

This clone appeared a single time. The V and J genes are TRBV28 and TRBJ1-1; D is ambiguous. The CDR3 covers 13 residues. Germline CDR1 and CDR2: MDHEN and SYDVKM. Trimming pared 3 bases from V and 5 bases from J, leaving 10 bases between. CDR3 bases: TGTGCCAGCAGTTTGGTCGGAATAACTGAAGCTTTCTTT. As protein: CASSLVGITEAFF.

The V gene is TRBV28, the J gene TRBJ2-7; D not resolved. The CDR3 is 17 residues long. Germline CDR1 MDHEN, CDR2 SYDVKM. Trimming removed 2 bases from V and 2 bases from J, with 19 bases in between. Here the CDR3 DNA reads TGTGCCAGCAGTTTAAGCCCCCCGGGTCCTAGACCCTACGAGCAGTACTTC. Residues: CASSLSPPGPRPYEQYF. Variable domain in full (rest from reference TRBV28 and TRBJ2-7): DVKVTQSSRYLVKRTGEKVFLECVQDMDHENMFWYRQDPGLGLRLIYFSYDVKMKEKGDIPEGYSVSREKKERFSLILESASTNQTSMYLCASSLSPPGPRPYEQYFGPGTRLTVT.

The chain is built from TRBV30 and TRBJ2-5; 9 nucleotides line up with TRBD2. CDR3 length: 11 residues. With V trimmed by 8 bases and J by 5 bases, 3 bases remained unmatched. Germline assignment: CDR1 GTSNPN and CDR2 SVGIG (reference sequence). CDR3 in amino acids: CAIAGEETQYF. In nucleotides, the CDR3 is TGTGCCATAGCGGGAGAGGAGACCCAGTACTTC.

CDR3 loop: CASSSLTGGSGREQFF. CDR3 nucleotide sequence: TGTGCCAGCTCATCGTTAACCGGGGGATCGGGTCGGGAGCAGTTCTTC. The V gene is TRBV18, the J gene TRBJ2-1, with D perhaps matching TRBD2 (6 bases). The germline V and J ends were trimmed by 5 bases and 10 bases, with 24 bases remaining between them. The CDR3 extends over 16 amino acids. From germline, CDR1 is KGHSH and CDR2 LQKENI.